These 7 T cell receptor beta chains were sequenced from one sample in a study of T-cell memory formation after mild COVID-19. TCRdb re-called the 5' RACE reads with MiXCR, one entry per CDR3 protein. The sample carries approximately 180,000 distinct CDR3 sequences, 16% recorded once. The material sequenced was PBMCs or a T cell subset sorted from them (not recorded which). The receptors originated from an adult woman who had mild COVID-19 (a few samples of this study predate the infection). Cell type and time point are not known.

This clonotype was observed a handful of times. The chain employs TRBV5-4 and TRBJ2-7; the D is unclear. V dropped 3 bases and J dropped 4 bases, with 11 bases sitting between them. Germline-derived CDR1 and CDR2 are SGHNT and YYREEE (reference sequence). This CDR3 contains 13 residues. The CDR3 spells CASSSPGQYEQYF. Written as DNA, the CDR3 is TGTGCCAGCAGCTCGCCAGGTCAGTACGAGCAGTACTTC.

A few counts support this clonotype. The gene calls are TRBV12-3 or TRBV12-4 and TRBJ1-6; TRBD1 might be the D (5 bases). The CDR3 loop spans 15 amino acids. V lost 1 base, J lost 10 bases, and 14 bases lay in between. The CDR3 sequence is CASSLGGYWRSPLHF. CDR3 DNA: TGTGCCAGCAGTTTAGGGGGGTACTGGCGGTCACCCCTCCACTTT.

This clonotype has only a few counts. This chain uses TRBV5-1 with TRBJ1-4, with 9 nucleotides matching TRBD1. The junction had 8 bases not matched to a gene; V was cut back by 0 bases and J by 8 bases. Germline V gene data show CDR1 as SGHRS and CDR2 as YFSETQ. The CDR3 consists of 16 residues. The CDR3 DNA follows: TGCGCCAGCAGCTTGGCTACCGGGACAGGGAACGAAAAACTGTTTTTT. This sequence encodes CASSLATGTGNEKLFF.

The chain employs TRBV12-3 or TRBV12-4 and TRBJ2-7; 7 bases agree with TRBD1. The V gene end was trimmed by 5 bases and the J gene end by 4 bases; junction bases not matched to a gene: 5. The CDR3 is made up of 13 amino acids. The CDR3 here is CASSRQQGYEQYF. CDR3 sequence (DNA): TGTGCCAGCAGTAGACAACAGGGGTACGAGCAGTACTTC.

The CDR3 sequence is CASSPLAGGPGNEQFF. DNA for the CDR3: TGTGCCAGCAGTCCCTTAGCGGGAGGGCCCGGAAATGAGCAGTTCTTC. V is TRBV12-3 or TRBV12-4 and J is TRBJ2-1; TRBD2 agrees at 11 bases. CDR3 length equals 16 residues. The V gene end was trimmed by 5 bases and the J gene end by 7 bases; junction bases not matched to a gene: 10.

This clonotype was seen many times. This rearrangement joins TRBV7-2 to TRBJ2-1; possibly TRBD2 for D (5 bases). This CDR3 has 15 residues. Germline V gene sequence: CDR1 SGHTA, CDR2 FQGNSA. Trimming took off 0 bases at V and 7 bases at J, with 13 bases between the two ends. The CDR3: CASSLAGVSLNEQFF. The CDR3 region has the DNA TGTGCCAGCAGCTTAGCGGGAGTCTCGCTGAATGAGCAGTTCTTC.

This clonotype has a handful of counts. V is TRBV12-3 or TRBV12-4 and J is TRBJ1-2; D is possibly TRBD1 (6 bases). V lost 5 bases and J 8 bases, leaving 18 bases between the germline ends. The CDR3 runs to 14 residues. The chain's CDR3 is CASSPDTGQFGYTF. The CDR3 bases are TGTGCCAGCAGTCCCGATACAGGGCAGTTCGGCTACACCTTC.